Listed here is a single T cell receptor beta chain. Its target is not known. Single viable CD3+CD4+CD8-CD45RO+ cells were sorted as the memory CD4+ T cells. Serostatus was set by detecting CMV pp150, pp28, p38, p52 IgG. After thawing, CD4+ T cells were positively selected. This specimen belongs to a study of memory CD4+ T cells and cytomegalovirus serostatus. Overall study findings and caveats: A US-trained random forest predicted CMV serostatus with median AUC around 0.9. Suggested: most of the CMV-linked TCR signature lies in CD4+ memory cells.

This CDR3 has 13 amino acids. Trimming cost V 3 bases and J 0 bases, with 5 bases left between them. Germline V gene data show CDR1 as SGHNT and CDR2 as YENEEA. Repertoires were generated with immunoSEQ multiplex PCR, while TCRdb's copy carries only in-frame clones and drops some. The sample shows 40,000 to 55,000 clones, 80% of them seen only once. The sequenced material came from memory CD4+ T cells from blood. The V call is TRBV11-3, the J call TRBJ1-1, with D perhaps TRBD1 (5 bases). This clonotype originated in an adult in good health and CMV-seropositive. The CDR3 sequence is CASSFRVNTEAFF. CDR3 sequence (DNA): TGTGCCAGCAGCTTCAGGGTGAACACTGAAGCTTTCTTT. The full variable domain, completed using reference TRBV11-3 and TRBJ1-1, is EAGVVQSPRYKIIEKKQPVAFWCNPISGHNTLYWYLQNLGQGPELLIRYENEEAVDDSQLPKDRFSAERLKGVDSTLKIQPAELGDSAVYLCASSFRVNTEAFFGQGTRLTVV.